This paragraph covers one TCR beta chain sequence. The antigen is undetermined. Measured with immunoSEQ multiplex PCR; TCRdb has only the in-frame clones, and not every one. The table records 70,000 or so clones, roughly 84% of them present only once. The CDR3 spans 14 residues. V was shortened by 6 bases and J by 1 base, with 13 bases between the two germline ends. The germline CDR1 and CDR2 sequences are PRHDT and FYEKMQ (reference sequence). The data belong to a study of OX40 agonist ivuxolimab in advanced cancers. Study findings and constraints: With doses of 0.1 to 3.0 mg/kg, CD4+ and CD8+ blood T cells had undergone clonal expansion by week 6.

V usage is TRBV13 and J usage is TRBJ2-7, with D uncertain. The TCR sequence derives from an adult with an advanced solid tumor such as melanoma, head and neck, liver or kidney cancer. The sample here was CD4+ or CD8+ T cells sorted from blood, taken in a trial of the OX40 agonist ivuxolimab. CDR3 DNA: TGTGCCAGCAGGAGCAAAGGTTGGTCCTACGAGCAGTACTTC. Its protein is CASRSKGWSYEQYF.